This TCR beta chain was captured in a study of blood T cell repertoires in COVID-19. Sequencing was performed with immunoSEQ multiplex PCR; in TCRdb, only in-frame clones are kept and a portion is missing. Of about 70,000 clones in the sample, roughly 76% were seen once. This CDR3 has 17 amino acids. V was clipped by 3 bases and J by 5 bases; unmatched bases: 8. The germline CDR1 and CDR2 sequences are LGHNA and YNFKEQ. The sequenced material came from peripheral blood. This chain joins TRBV4-2 and TRBJ2-2; 11 nucleotides match TRBD2. The TCR comes from a woman older than 75 with active or convalescent COVID-19. The CDR3 DNA follows: TGTGCCAGCAGCCAGTCAACCTTAGCGGGGGGGACCGGGGAGCTGTTTTTT. Translating gives CASSQSTLAGGTGELFF.